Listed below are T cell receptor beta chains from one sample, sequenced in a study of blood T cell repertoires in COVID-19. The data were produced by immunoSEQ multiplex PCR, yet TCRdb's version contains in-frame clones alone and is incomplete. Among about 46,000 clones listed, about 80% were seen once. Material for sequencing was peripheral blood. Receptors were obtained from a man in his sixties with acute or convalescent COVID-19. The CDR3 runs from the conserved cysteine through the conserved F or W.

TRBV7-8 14 CASSLGVGPGELFF
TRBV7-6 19 CASSRSGGAGTTNSYEQYF
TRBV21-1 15 CASSKRLADTDTQYF
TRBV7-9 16 CASSLGGQGASEKLFF
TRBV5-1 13 CASSLFMNTEAFF
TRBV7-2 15 CASSLYQGTGNTIYF
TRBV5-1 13 CASSFTVNTEAFF
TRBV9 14 CASSVGQVGYGYTF
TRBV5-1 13 CASSRDNSEKLFF
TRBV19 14 CASRPTGEENTIYF
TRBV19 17 CASSVGQGRLVNQPQHF
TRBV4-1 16 CASSQDWGEGYNEQFF
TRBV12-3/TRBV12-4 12 CASRGLAYGYTF
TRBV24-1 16 CATSALGGTGTYEQYF
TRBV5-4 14 CASSLVGGGDEQYF
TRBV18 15 CASSRPGHLQETQYF
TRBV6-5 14 CASIGTQTQETQYF
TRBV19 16 CASSIAGEGAKYEQYF
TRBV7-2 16 CASSLVGGAVGNTIYF
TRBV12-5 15 CASGPGLAIYNEQFF
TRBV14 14 CASTRSLLSTEAFF
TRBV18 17 CASSPRDNSGLNTEAFF
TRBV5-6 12 CASSFGLGGYTF
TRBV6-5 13 CASSYGSGDGYTF